These 4 T cell receptor beta chains were all obtained from the same sample, sequenced in a study of shared clonotypes between healthy human individuals. Repertoires were generated with immunoSEQ multiplex PCR, while TCRdb's copy carries only in-frame clones and drops some. The sample has about a million clones, 70% to 85% seen once. The sample taken for sequencing was memory CD4+ T cells from PBMCs. Indicated subset: CD45RA-negative fraction. The receptors derive from a young man in good health. Some clones in this sample may be carry-over from other donors' samples.

The chain has TRBV7-3 and TRBJ2-1; TRBD2 might be the D (6 bases). There are 14 residues in the CDR3. The germline V gene has CDR1 SGHTA and CDR2 FQGTGA. Between the trimmed V and J ends, which lost 5 bases and 10 bases, there was a span of 18 bases. The CDR3 DNA follows: TGTGCCAGCAGCCCCCCGGGGAGGAGGGTGGAGCAGTTCTTC. It translates to CASSPPGRRVEQFF.

The V and J genes are TRBV5-1 and TRBJ2-5; D gene unclear. V lost 4 bases, J lost 4 bases, and 11 bases lay in between. Germline CDR1 is SGHRS and CDR2 is YFSETQ. This CDR3 region has 13 residues. The CDR3 loop is CASSILKGETQYF. The CDR3 bases are TGCGCCAGCAGCATACTGAAAGGAGAGACCCAGTACTTC.

The rearrangement uses TRBV28 and TRBJ2-7; TRBD1 matches at 10 bases. Germline values: CDR1 MDHEN, CDR2 SYDVKM. This CDR3 region has 14 residues. Losses at the gene ends were 3 bases for V and 5 bases for J; bases not matched to a gene: 4. The CDR3 bases are TGTGCCAGCAGTTTTTGGGACAGGGGTAACGAGCAGTACTTC. It translates to CASSFWDRGNEQYF.

The chain carries TRBV11-2 and TRBJ1-2; D is unresolved. Germline V gene data show CDR1 as SGHAT and CDR2 as FQNNGV. V gave up 0 bases and J gave up 3 bases, with 5 bases separating them. This CDR3 has 13 residues. The CDR3 region is CASSLEGYYGYTF. The CDR3 DNA is TGTGCCAGCAGCTTAGAGGGTTACTATGGCTACACCTTC.